This T cell receptor (beta chain) was sequenced for a study of early stage breast cancer tumors. For the study at large: Most invasive tumors, about 75% of the 16, were ER+/PR+/HER2-. Findings and caveats of the study: Compared with adjacent normal breast tissue, tumors showed 2 to 2.5-fold greater T cell density and higher clonality.

Germline-derived CDR1 and CDR2 are MNHNY and SVGAGI (reference sequence). The CDR3 runs 14 residues. The ends were cut back, 6 bases at V and 7 bases at J, with 15 bases in the middle. About this clone: The antigen remains unidentified.

Blood replicates held 0.5 ug DNA, tumor or normal breast approximately 1.5 ug, two each. Assay: immunoSEQ multiplex PCR; the TCRdb copy retains only in-frame clones and omits some. The sample includes about 15,000 clones, about four fifths of them seen just once. This chain joins TRBV6-6 and TRBJ1-4, with D perhaps TRBD1 (6 bases). This TCR was sampled from a person between 30 and 45 years old with breast cancer. Sequences were obtained from normal breast tissue next to the tumor. CDR3 coding DNA: TGTGCCAGCAGCCCCCGCCGGGACACTGAAAAACTGTTTTTT. Translated, it gives CASSPRRDTEKLFF.